One and the same sample provided the 17 T cell receptor beta chains below, sequenced in a study of metastatic and nonmetastatic thyroid tumors. Not a single patient had been given any form of treatment at any point before undergoing thyroid surgery. TCRdb re-clonotyped the PCR reads through MiXCR. Counted here are under 75,000 clones, less than 20% occurring once; the ten biggest clones make up 9.5% to 15%. The specimen sequenced was blood. The receptors derive from a female donor with papillary thyroid cancer or a benign thyroid nodule (not recorded which). Some clones in this sample may be carry-over from other donors' samples.

The chain uses TRBV20-1 and TRBJ1-2; weak D call: TRBD1 (5 bases). V was cut by 1 base and J by 8 bases, with 14 bases left in between. The CDR3 loop spans 13 amino acids. Looked up from germline, CDR1 is DFQATT and CDR2 is SNEGSKA (reference sequence). CDR3 protein: CSARVRGGVGYTF. The CDR3 nucleotides are TGCAGTGCTAGAGTGAGGGGCGGGGTAGGCTACACCTTC.

The genes are TRBV7-2 and TRBJ1-6; D remains ambiguous. V lost 3 bases to trimming and J lost 0 bases, with 3 bases between them. Germline values: CDR1 SGHTA, CDR2 FQGNSA. This CDR3 has 14 amino acids. This CDR3 is CASSFSSYNSPLHF. CDR3 in DNA: TGTGCCAGCAGCTTTAGCTCCTATAATTCACCCCTCCACTTT.

The chain recombines TRBV7-2 with TRBJ1-3; no reliable D call. The CDR3 length is 14 residues. Germline assignment: CDR1 SGHTA and CDR2 FQGNSA. V was cut by 3 bases and J by 1 base, with 7 bases left in between. In nucleotides, the CDR3 is TGTGCCAGCAGCTTGGGTACGTCTGGAAACACCATATATTTT. Encoded protein: CASSLGTSGNTIYF. Based on the CDR3 plus reference TRBV7-2 and TRBJ1-3, the full variable domain is GAGVSQSPSNKVTEKGKDVELRCDPISGHTALYWYRQSLGQGLEFLIYFQGNSAPDKSGLPSDRFSAERTGGSVSTLTIQRTQQEDSAVYLCASSLGTSGNTIYFGEGSWLTVV.

This clone was picked up a small number of times. The chain has TRBV6-2 or TRBV6-3 and TRBJ1-5; D uncertain. In germline, CDR1 is MNHEY, CDR2 SVGEGT. The CDR3 loop spans 16 amino acids. V was cut by 7 bases and J by 2 bases, with 18 bases left in between. Written as DNA, the CDR3 is TGTGCCAGCAACAGAATGACGGGGTTTGGCAATCAGCCCCAGCATTTT. Its protein product is CASNRMTGFGNQPQHF.

The genes are TRBV5-6 and TRBJ1-2; 8 bases agree with TRBD1. The ends lost 0 bases at V and 4 bases at J; junction bases unmatched: 2. The CDR3 consists of 14 residues. Germline values: CDR1 SGHDT, CDR2 YYEEEE. The CDR3 sequence: CASSLGTGFYGYTF. The CDR3 bases are TGTGCCAGCAGCTTGGGGACAGGGTTCTATGGCTACACCTTC.

This clone was seen ten or more times. The chain recombines TRBV20-1 with TRBJ1-2; D not resolved. Germline loops: CDR1 DFQATT, CDR2 SNEGSKA (reference sequence). The CDR3 is 13 residues long. The germline V and J ends were trimmed by 2 bases and 0 bases, with 7 bases remaining between them. The CDR3 coding sequence is TGCAGTGCTAGAAAGGAGACTAACTATGGCTACACCTTC. This translates into CSARKETNYGYTF.

This clone was observed at least ten times. The chain uses TRBV11-2 and TRBJ2-1, with D uncertain. Trimming stripped 8 bases from V and 9 bases from J, with 20 bases between. The germline V gene encodes CDR1 SGHAT and CDR2 FQNNGV. This CDR3 has 14 residues. CDR3 nucleotide sequence: TGTGCCAGCGCGAGTCATAGTAAGTGGGTTGAGCAGTTCTTC. Residues: CASASHSKWVEQFF. The full variable domain, rest sourced from reference TRBV11-2 and TRBJ2-1, is EAGVAQSPRYKIIEKRQSVAFWCNPISGHATLYWYQQILGQGPKLLIQFQNNGVVDDSQLPKDRFSAERLKGVDSTLKIQPAKLEDSAVYLCASASHSKWVEQFFGPGTRLTVL.

This clone was seen only a few times. A much bigger clone sits one base away, suggesting this may be a read error. Other nucleotide sequences in the sample specify the same CDR3. The rearrangement uses TRBV7-9 and TRBJ2-1, with a weak D call TRBD2 (5 bases). Germline CDR1 SEHNR, CDR2 FQNEAQ (reference sequence). The CDR3 has 13 amino acids. As DNA, the CDR3 is TGTGCCAGTAGCTTAGCGTGGGGAAATGAGCAGTTCTTC. Its protein product is CASSLAWGNEQFF.

Concerning this clone itself: The final CDR3 position lacks the conserved phenylalanine or tryptophan, pointing to a likely read error. The rearrangement links TRBV28 to TRBJ2-7; weak D call: TRBD2 (6 bases). This CDR3 has 16 amino acids. Between the trimmed V and J ends, which lost 7 bases and 1 base, there was a span of 20 bases. CDR1 and CDR2 from the germline V gene are MDHEN and SYDVKM. CDR3 nucleotide sequence: TGTGCCAGCACAGAAACCGGGGGAGAGAGATCCTACGAGCAGTACCTC. This sequence encodes CASTETGGERSYEQYL.

This clone was detected many times. J is TRBJ2-1 and V is TRBV9; TRBD2 aligns across 14 bases. Germline CDR1 and CDR2: SGDLS and YYNGEE. This CDR3 comprises 15 residues. With V trimmed by 7 bases and J by 7 bases, 7 bases remained unmatched. The CDR3 bases are TGTGCCAGCGGGGAAGGACTAGCGGGAGGAAATGAGCAGTTCTTC. Protein: CASGEGLAGGNEQFF.

The V and J genes are TRBV20-1 and TRBJ2-7; 11 nucleotides agree with TRBD2. V trimming: 3 bases; J trimming: 3 bases; junction bases outside the gene matches: 4. Germline CDR1 is DFQATT and CDR2 is SNEGSKA (reference sequence). This CDR3 has 14 amino acids. The CDR3 is CSARASGRNYEQYF. In nucleotides, the CDR3 is TGCAGTGCTAGGGCTAGCGGGAGGAACTACGAGCAGTACTTC.

This clone was found many times. V usage is TRBV15 and J usage is TRBJ2-7; D uncertain. The V end was cut by 0 bases, the J end by 2 bases, with 5 bases between. The length of the CDR3 is 13 residues. CDR1 is LNHNV, CDR2 YYDKDF, per germline (reference sequence). CDR3 protein: CATSRDTTYEQYF. DNA of the CDR3: TGTGCCACCAGCAGAGATACCACCTACGAGCAGTACTTC.

The table lists this clone with a few counts. A read error is likely, as this CDR3 ends without the conserved phenylalanine or tryptophan. The rearrangement joins TRBV2 to TRBJ1-5, with D unresolved. Trimming shortened V by 3 bases and J by 3 bases, and 6 bases separated the two germline ends. Germline V lookup: CDR1 SNHLY, CDR2 FYNNEI. The length of the CDR3 is 13 residues. The CDR3 reads CASSDQSNQPQHL. The CDR3 DNA sequence: TGTGCCAGCAGTGACCAATCCAATCAGCCCCAGCATCTT.

This clone occurred many times. The chain recombines TRBV19 with TRBJ2-2; TRBD2 matches at 9 bases. The CDR3 has 15 amino acids. V dropped 8 bases and J dropped 2; count of bases not matched to a gene: 6. CDR1 LNHDA and CDR2 SQIVND come from the germline V gene (reference sequence). CDR3 sequence reads: CASARTSDNTGELFF. The CDR3 nucleotides read TGTGCCAGTGCCCGGACTAGCGACAACACCGGGGAGCTGTTTTTT.

This clone was seen ten or more times. The chain is built from TRBV19 and TRBJ1-5, with 10 positions matching TRBD1. With V trimmed by 5 bases and J by 5 bases, 6 bases remained unmatched. Germline CDR1 is LNHDA and CDR2 is SQIVND (reference sequence). This CDR3 spans 15 amino acids. In DNA form, the CDR3 reads TGTGCCAGTAGTGTGACAGGGGGCCATGATCAGCCCCAGCATTTT. This codes for CASSVTGGHDQPQHF. Variable domain in full (rest from reference TRBV19 and TRBJ1-5): DGGITQSPKYLFRKEGQNVTLSCEQNLNHDAMYWYRQDPGQGLRLIYYSQIVNDFQKGDIAEGYSVSREKKESFPLTVTSAQKNPTAFYLCASSVTGGHDQPQHFGDGTRLSIL.

This clone was recorded many times. CDR3 DNA sequence: TGCGCCAGCAGCCAAGACGCGGGAGGGAACACCGGGGAGCTGTTTTTT. Amino acid sequence: CASSQDAGGNTGELFF. This chain connects TRBV4-1 to TRBJ2-2; 8 nucleotides line up with TRBD2. In germline, CDR1 is MGHRA, CDR2 YSYEKL. V was pared by 0 bases and J by 1 base, with 1 base of the junction left unmatched. CDR3 size: 16 residues.

The sample holds many counts of this clone. The rearrangement joins TRBV11-3 to TRBJ2-7; no firm D call. Between the trimmed V and J ends, which lost 5 bases and 2 bases, there was a span of 19 bases. The germline V gene has CDR1 SGHNT and CDR2 YENEEA. The CDR3 has 16 residues. The CDR3 is CASSVPVYSTTYEQYF. The CDR3 region has the DNA TGTGCCAGCAGCGTTCCAGTGTACTCTACGACCTACGAGCAGTACTTC.